Detailed here is one T cell receptor beta chain. The clone's antigen remains unknown. Base quality data are lacking; no much larger clone is found one base away. Only healthy Caucasian donors were included. Three pairs of female monozygotic twins, all aged roughly 18 to 30 years, made up the twin cohort. RNA for TCR libraries was isolated from peripheral blood mononuclear cells. This sample was included in a study of identical twins (dated by TCRdb to about 2016). In terms of the full investigation: To test whether fetal clonotypes persist, this study deep-sequenced TCR alpha and beta repertoires from monozygotic twins, from unrelated adults of various ages, and from cord blood. Replicate twin experiments were performed at different times using different library preparation protocols to rule out contamination.

Points the paper makes about the study in general: Compared with coincidental sharing between unrelated individuals, out-of-frame TCR alpha sequences shared between twins showed an excess of sequences with low generation probability. A weaker excess of twin sharing was found in beta out-of-frame sequences because the signal-to-noise ratio was lowered by fewer shared sequences. In monozygotic twins, out-of-frame TCR alpha sharing was systematically underestimated by recombination models, although the models agreed with sharing between unrelated individuals. Zero-insertion analyses could be partly confounded by invariant T cells such as MAIT and iNKT, though diverse VJ usage argued against such confounding for most clonotypes. Abundant cord blood beta clonotypes carried fewer insertions; young adult naive repertoires showed a weaker similar trend, while memory repertoires showed none. Because the same donors could not be followed over many years, the conclusions relied on cross-sectional statistical analysis.

The library was prepared using 5' RACE. TCRdb names Illumina HiSeq 2000 as the instrument used. Template switching introduced a universal primer binding site; the final cDNA contained a unique molecular identifier, enabling accurate counting of TCR cDNA molecules. Specific primers in the conserved constant-segment region were used to synthesize first-strand cDNA for the TCR alpha and beta chains. To control for contamination, every cDNA library was double barcoded, receiving both a SMART-Mk sample barcode and Illumina barcodes. Two successive PCR steps introduced TruSeq adapter sequences along with Illumina sample barcodes. The Illumina HiSeq platform was used with custom primers to sequence TCR alpha and beta cDNA libraries. Per the source publication's procedure: Raw reads were processed with MiGEC to extract unique molecular identifiers, and MiXCR was used to determine CDR3 positions. Recombination models were inferred per individual with the repgenHMM and IGoR tools using an EM algorithm. Shared clonotypes were analyzed with the tcR package in R, and sharing was normalized by the product of cloneset sizes. To study raw recombination without the effects of thymic and clonal selection, out-of-frame nonproductive sequences were analyzed. TCRdb itself trimmed the public reads at Q25 with fastp, ran MiXCR and retained productive beta chains. Under each unique CDR3 protein, matching rows form one entry showing the most common genes and DNA. These V and J calls rely on TCRdb rather than the paper's analysis. This sample is represented by roughly 700,000 distinct CDR3 sequences; over 8.5% of them were singletons. The ten largest clones add up to 0.8% to 1% of the sample.

The same data also went into a second study, on yellow fever vaccine responses in identical twins. In that second paper, the authors write: According to the authors, in identical twins the way T cells responded to vaccination appeared partly convergent and partly personalized. The study precisely tracked vaccine-responding T cell clones in identical twins.

The specimen was PBMCs. The TCR was taken from a woman younger than 30 in good health.

The nucleotides read TGTGCCAGCAGTTTAGACGAACTAGGGAACAATGAGCAGTTCTTC. Its protein reads: CASSLDELGNNEQFF. This sequence uses TRBV12-3 or TRBV12-4 and TRBJ2-1, with a weak D call of TRBD2 (5 bases match). V is clipped by 1 base and J by 5 bases, and the sequence between their germline boundaries is 12 bases long. The CDR3 sequence holds 15 residues, the cysteine and phenylalanine included. The kept DNA is CDR3 alone, 45 bases in frame from the first base.